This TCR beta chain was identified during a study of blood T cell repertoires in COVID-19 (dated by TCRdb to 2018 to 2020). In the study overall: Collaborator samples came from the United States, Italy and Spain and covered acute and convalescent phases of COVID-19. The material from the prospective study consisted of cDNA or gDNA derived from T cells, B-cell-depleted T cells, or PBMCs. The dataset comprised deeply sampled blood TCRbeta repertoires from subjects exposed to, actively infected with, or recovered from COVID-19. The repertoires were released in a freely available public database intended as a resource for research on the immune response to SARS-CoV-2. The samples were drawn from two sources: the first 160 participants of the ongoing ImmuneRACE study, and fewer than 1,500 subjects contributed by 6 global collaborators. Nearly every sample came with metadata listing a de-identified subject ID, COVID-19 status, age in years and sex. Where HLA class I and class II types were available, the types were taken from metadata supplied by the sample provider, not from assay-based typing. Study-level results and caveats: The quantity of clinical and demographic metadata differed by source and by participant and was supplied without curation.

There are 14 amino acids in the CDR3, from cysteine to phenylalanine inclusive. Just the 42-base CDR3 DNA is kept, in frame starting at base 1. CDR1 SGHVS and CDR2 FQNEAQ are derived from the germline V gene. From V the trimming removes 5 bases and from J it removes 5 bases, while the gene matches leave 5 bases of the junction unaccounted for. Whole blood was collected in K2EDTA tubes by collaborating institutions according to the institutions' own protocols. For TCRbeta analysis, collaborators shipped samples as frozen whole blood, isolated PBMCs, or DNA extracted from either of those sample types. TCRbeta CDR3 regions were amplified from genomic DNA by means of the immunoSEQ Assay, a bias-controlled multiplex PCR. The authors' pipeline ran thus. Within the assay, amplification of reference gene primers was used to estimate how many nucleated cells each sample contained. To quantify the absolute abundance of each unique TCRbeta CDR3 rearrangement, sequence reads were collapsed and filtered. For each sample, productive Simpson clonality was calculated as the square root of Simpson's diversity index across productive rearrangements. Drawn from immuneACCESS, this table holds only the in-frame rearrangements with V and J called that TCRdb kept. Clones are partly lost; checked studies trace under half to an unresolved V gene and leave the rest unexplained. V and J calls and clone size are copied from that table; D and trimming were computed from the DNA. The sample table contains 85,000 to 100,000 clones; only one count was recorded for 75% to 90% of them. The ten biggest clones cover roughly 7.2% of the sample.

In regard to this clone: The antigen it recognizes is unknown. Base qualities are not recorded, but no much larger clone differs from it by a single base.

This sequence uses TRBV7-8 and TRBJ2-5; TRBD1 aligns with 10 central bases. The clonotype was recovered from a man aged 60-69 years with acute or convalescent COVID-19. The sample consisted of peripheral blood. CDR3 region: CASSPTGGGETQYF. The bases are TGTGCCAGCAGCCCGACAGGGGGCGGGGAGACCCAGTACTTC.